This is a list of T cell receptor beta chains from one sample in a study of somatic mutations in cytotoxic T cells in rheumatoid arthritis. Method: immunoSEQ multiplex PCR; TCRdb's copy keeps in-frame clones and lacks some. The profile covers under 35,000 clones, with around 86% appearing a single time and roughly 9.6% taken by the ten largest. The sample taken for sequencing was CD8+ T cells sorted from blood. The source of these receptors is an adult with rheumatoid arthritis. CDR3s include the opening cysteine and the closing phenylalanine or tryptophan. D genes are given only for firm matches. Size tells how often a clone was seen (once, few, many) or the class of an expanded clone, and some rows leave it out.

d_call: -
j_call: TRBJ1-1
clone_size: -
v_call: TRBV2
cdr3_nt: TGTGCCAGCAGTGAACCGACCAGAAGGAACACTGAAGCTTTCTTT
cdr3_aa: CASSEPTRRNTEAFF

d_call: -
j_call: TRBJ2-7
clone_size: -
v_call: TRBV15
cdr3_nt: TGTGCCACCAGCACGGGGCTAACCTACGAGCAGTACTTC
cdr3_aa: CATSTGLTYEQYF

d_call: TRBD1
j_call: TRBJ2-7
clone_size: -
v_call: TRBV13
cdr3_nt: TGTGCCAGCAGCCTAGGACAGGGCACCTACGAGCAGTACTTC
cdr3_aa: CASSLGQGTYEQYF

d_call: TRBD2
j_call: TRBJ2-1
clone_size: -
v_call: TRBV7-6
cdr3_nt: TGTGCCAGCAGCCCGACTAGCGGGGGGAACGAATACAATGAGCAGTTCTTC
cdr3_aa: CASSPTSGGNEYNEQFF

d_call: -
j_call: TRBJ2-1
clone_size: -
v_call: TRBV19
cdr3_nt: TGTGCCAGTAGCCCTAGGATCAGCTCCTACAATGAGCAGTTCTTC
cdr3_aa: CASSPRISSYNEQFF

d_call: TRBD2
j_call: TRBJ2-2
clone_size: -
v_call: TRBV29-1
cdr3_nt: TGCAGCGTTCTGGGACTACTAAACACCGGGGAGCTGTTTTTT
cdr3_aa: CSVLGLLNTGELFF

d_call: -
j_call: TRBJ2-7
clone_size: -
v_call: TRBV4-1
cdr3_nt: TGCGCCAGCAGCCAAGGACGGGGGTGGTACGAGCAGTACTTC
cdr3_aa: CASSQGRGWYEQYF

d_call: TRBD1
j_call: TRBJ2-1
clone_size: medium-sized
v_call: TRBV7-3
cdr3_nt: TGTGCCAGCAGCTTGACAGGGTCCCGGTTCGATGAGCAGTTCTTC
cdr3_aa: CASSLTGSRFDEQFF

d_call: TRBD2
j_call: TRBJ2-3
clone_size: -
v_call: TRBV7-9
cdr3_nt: TGTGCCAGCAGCTTAGCTGTCATTGGGACTAGCAGTAGCACAGATACGCAGTATTTT
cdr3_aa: CASSLAVIGTSSSTDTQYF

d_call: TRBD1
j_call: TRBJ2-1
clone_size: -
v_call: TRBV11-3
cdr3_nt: TGTGCCAGCAGCTTGGGGACAGGGGGGTACAATGAGCAGTTCTTC
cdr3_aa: CASSLGTGGYNEQFF

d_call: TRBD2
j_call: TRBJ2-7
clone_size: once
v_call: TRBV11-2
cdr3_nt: TGTGCCAGCAGCTTAGAGGCGGGAGTGTCCTACGAGCAGTACTTC
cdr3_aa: CASSLEAGVSYEQYF

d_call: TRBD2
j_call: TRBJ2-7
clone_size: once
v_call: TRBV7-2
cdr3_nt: TGTGCCAGCAGCGTAACCGGGACTAGCCTTGCCTACGAGCAGTACTTC
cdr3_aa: CASSVTGTSLAYEQYF

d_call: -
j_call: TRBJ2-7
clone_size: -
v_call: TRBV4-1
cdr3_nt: TGCGCCAGCAGCCAAGAGTCAGGGATCTACGAGCAGTACTTC
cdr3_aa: CASSQESGIYEQYF

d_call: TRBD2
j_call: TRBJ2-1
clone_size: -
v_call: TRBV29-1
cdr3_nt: TGCAGCGTTGAACCAGCGGGGGTTTACAATGAGCAGTTCTTC
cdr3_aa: CSVEPAGVYNEQFF

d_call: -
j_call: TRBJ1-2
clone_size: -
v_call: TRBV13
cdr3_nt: TGTGCCAGCAGCTTCCCGGGGGAGAACTATGGCTACACCTTC
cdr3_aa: CASSFPGENYGYTF

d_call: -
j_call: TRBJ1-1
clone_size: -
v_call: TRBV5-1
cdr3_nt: TGCGCCAGCAGCTACCGCGGTACCGGCACTGAAGCTTTCTTT
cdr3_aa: CASSYRGTGTEAFF

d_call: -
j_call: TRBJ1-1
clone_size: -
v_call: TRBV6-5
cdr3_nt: TGTGCCAGCAGTTACTCGAATACTAACACTGAAGCTTTCTTT
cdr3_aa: CASSYSNTNTEAFF

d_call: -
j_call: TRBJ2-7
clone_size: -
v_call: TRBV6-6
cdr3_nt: TGTGCCAGCAGTTACTTAGGCGTAGGCGAGCAGTACTTC
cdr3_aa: CASSYLGVGEQYF

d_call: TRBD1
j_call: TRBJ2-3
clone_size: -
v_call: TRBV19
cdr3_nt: TGTGCCAGTAGTATCTCTGACAGGGGGTGGACAGATACGCAGTATTTT
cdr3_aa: CASSISDRGWTDTQYF

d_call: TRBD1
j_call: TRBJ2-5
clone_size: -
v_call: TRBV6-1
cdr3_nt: TGTGCCAGCAGTGGAACTATAGCAACAGGGGACGGGGAGACCCAGTACTTC
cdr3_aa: CASSGTIATGDGETQYF

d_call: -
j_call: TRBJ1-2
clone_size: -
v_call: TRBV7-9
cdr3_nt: TGTGCCAGCAGCTTAGTGCCAGAACTAGAAGGCTACACCTTC
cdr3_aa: CASSLVPELEGYTF

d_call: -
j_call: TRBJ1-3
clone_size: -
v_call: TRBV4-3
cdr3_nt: TGCGCCAGCAGCCAAGATTCGGCAGGGGCAACACTCACTGGAAACACCATATATTTT
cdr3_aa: CASSQDSAGATLTGNTIYF